This TCR beta chain came from a study of T cell responses to AZD1222 COVID-19 vaccine (dated by TCRdb to the early 2020s). A note on the overall study: Because spike-specific TCR depth and breadth did not differ between the two schedules, AZD1222 recipients who got a second dose at roughly 4 weeks were pooled with those who got a second dose at roughly 12 weeks. A total of under 250 trial participants underwent TCR sequencing, of whom about 210 had received two doses of AZD1222 and 26 had received two doses of the MenACWY control vaccine. Trial participants were enrolled by age into subgroups of 18-55, 56-69 and 70-plus years, and about 150, 27 and 61 TCR-sequenced participants, respectively, were included in these subgroups. General findings and caveats noted by the study authors: The whole spike protein was spanned by vaccine-associated CD4 TCRs, and dominant responses were seen in regions 160-218 and 743-854. Spike-specific TCR breadth and depth rose significantly after two AZD1222 doses compared with day 0 and with MenACWY recipients. The 56-69-year group was small, and its depth increase did not reach significance, likely because of low power. Participants were mostly white British, with more females than males. The authors suggested clonal diversity may have been underestimated. Conclusions about previously exposed vaccinees are limited, since just a handful of AZD1222 recipients were seropositive for SARS-CoV-2 at baseline. Epitopes outside the regions mutated in the B.1.351 and B.1.1.7 variants were reportedly recognized by nearly half of the unique spike-specific TCRs. Because no samples from the day 14 peak response were available, repertoires could be characterized only after the peak T cell response.

The sample's time point, from its label and the paper: baseline before first vaccination. Vaccinee samples came from UK trials COV001 and COV002, including a single-blind randomized controlled phase 2/3 trial of AZD1222 (ChAdOx1 nCoV-19) in healthy adults. Trial participant PBMC samples were collected at day 0 and day 28 after the second dose for TCRbeta chain sequencing. The CDR3 regions of human TCRbeta chains were subjected to immunosequencing. From the authors' description of their analysis: Repertoire TCRs were checked for matches against a reference library of SARS-CoV-2-specific TCRs that had been generated using the MIRA antigen-specificity platform. Breadth was defined as the fraction of unique TCRs that were SARS-CoV-2-associated, and depth was defined as the fraction of total T cells that were SARS-CoV-2-associated. Using the MIRA data, every spike-specific TCR was mapped to the spike region that the TCR reacted to and assigned to either a CD4 or a CD8 class. Log10-transformed breadth and depth values were compared by one-way ANOVA with Sidak's multiple comparisons tests. TCRdb took this table from immuneACCESS and kept in-frame rearrangements with V and J called. Such tables lack part of the clones; where checked against another copy, unresolved V genes explain under half of the gap, and the rest is unexplained. The D gene and trimming were derived from the DNA, and the V and J assignments and clone size from that table. Here the sample has 150,000 to 200,000 clones; about 92% occur a single time. The ten largest clones capture around 4% of the sample.

Trimming at the junction amounts to 6 bases on V and 5 bases on J, and the germline ends lie 13 bases apart. The cysteine opens and the phenylalanine closes a CDR3 of 13 amino acids. The only DNA kept is the CDR3, 39 bases in frame from the first base. The table lists this clone with a count of one. The antigen it binds to is not known. No much larger clonotype is one base removed from it; base qualities were not supplied. This sequence originates from an adult in good health. The material was peripheral blood, obtained on day 0 of AZD1222 vaccination. The sequence joins TRBV12-3 or TRBV12-4 to TRBJ1-1, with no confident D gene call. CDR3 protein: CASSLTPWTEAFF. At the DNA level, the sequence is TGTGCCAGCAGCCTTACTCCCTGGACTGAAGCTTTCTTT.